This T cell receptor beta chain was obtained from a study of cytomegalovirus exposure and HLA in healthy donors. Notes on the study in general: Some V segments, TRBV6-2 and TRBV6-3 among them, were indistinguishable and were therefore excluded. What a later analysis reportedly showed was that an Asian-associated ancestry cluster had fewer N-insertions than the roughly 670-donor mean.

With 60 Vbeta and 13 Jbeta primers, the PCR was carried out. Under the authors' procedure: Unique TCR beta chains numbered around 80 million in a later analysis, with around 10 million shared. Data came from immunoSEQ multiplex PCR; TCRdb stores just in-frame clones and leaves some out. That table is the source of V, J and clone size, and D and trimming were worked out from the DNA. The sample's table shows approximately 79,000 clones. To note about this clone: As yet, its antigen is unknown.

The germline CDR1 and CDR2 sequences are SQVTM and ANQGSEA. The length of the CDR3 is 12 residues. Trimming stripped 7 bases from V and 0 bases from J, with 6 bases between. Sequenced input: PBMCs. The chain has TRBV29-1 and TRBJ1-4; D is uncertain. This TCR derives from a man aged 35-49 years in good health and CMV-seronegative. The CDR3 nucleotides read TGCAGCGCGGCGGCAACTAATGAAAAACTGTTTTTT. It yields the protein CSAAATNEKLFF.